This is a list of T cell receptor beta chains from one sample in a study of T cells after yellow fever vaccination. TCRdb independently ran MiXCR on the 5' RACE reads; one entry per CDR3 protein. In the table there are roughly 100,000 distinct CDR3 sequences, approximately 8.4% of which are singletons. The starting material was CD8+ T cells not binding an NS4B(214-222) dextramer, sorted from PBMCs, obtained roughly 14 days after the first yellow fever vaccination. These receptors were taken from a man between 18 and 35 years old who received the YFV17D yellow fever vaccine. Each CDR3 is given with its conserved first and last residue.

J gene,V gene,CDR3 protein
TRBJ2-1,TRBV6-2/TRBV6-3,CASSYHGEPNNEQFF
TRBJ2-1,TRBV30,CAWRLAGIGNEQFF
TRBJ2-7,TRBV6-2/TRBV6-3,CASKSPGQNEQYF
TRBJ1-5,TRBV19,CASSIAQGVYQPQHF
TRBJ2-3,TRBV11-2,CASSAAGGPGDTQYF
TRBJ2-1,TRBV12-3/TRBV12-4,CASSLTAYNEQFF
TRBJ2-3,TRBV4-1,CASSQVGDTQYF
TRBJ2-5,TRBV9,CASGSGLAGGRETQYF
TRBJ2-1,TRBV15,CATSRGLGEGNEQFF
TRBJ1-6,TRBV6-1,CASSTGQGNSPLHF
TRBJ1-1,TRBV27,CASSPGTANTEAFF
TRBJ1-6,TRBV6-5,CASSYQGTNSPLHF
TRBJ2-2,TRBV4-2,CASSPSSSGLTNTGELFF
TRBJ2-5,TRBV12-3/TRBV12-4,CASSRDLSSQYF
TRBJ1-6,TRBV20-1,CSARELENNSPLHF
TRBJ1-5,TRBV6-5,CASSYSMAGDQPQHF
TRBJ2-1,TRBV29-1,CSVTEEGGYNEQFF
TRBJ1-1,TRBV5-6,CASSGYVGVNTEAFF
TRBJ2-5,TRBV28,CASSPPRGQMQETQYF
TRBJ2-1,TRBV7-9,CASSSALRTGDYNEQFF
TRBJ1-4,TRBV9,CASSAPGQGSEEKLFF
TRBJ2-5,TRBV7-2,CASSPSAGESETQYF
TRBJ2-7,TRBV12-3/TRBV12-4,CASSRGTGRNYEQYF
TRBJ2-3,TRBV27,CASSLNRPGGGTDTQYF
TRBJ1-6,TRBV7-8,CASSSSPGGNNSPLHF
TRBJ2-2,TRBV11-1,CASSLEGKPTGELFF
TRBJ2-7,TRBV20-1,CSAPDRGHEQYF
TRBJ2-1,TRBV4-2,CASSQPGSLQFF
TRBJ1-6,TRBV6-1,CASSPWGGSPLHF
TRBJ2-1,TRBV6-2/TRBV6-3,CASSYGDRGSSYNEQFF
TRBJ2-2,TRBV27,CASSLWGTGYTGELFF
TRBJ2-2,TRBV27,CASSLSLPGLAGPNTGELFF
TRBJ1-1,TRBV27,CASSAGGLNTEAFF
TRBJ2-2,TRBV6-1,CASRRQGGTGELFF
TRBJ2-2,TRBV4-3,CASSQDWGHTGELFF
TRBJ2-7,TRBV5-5,CASSLSVEQYF
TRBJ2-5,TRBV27,CASAGLAGPRETQYF
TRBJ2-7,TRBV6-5,CASSYGQTYEQYF
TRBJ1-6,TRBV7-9,CASSLVGTGVLNSPLHF
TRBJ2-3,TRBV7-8,CASSSSGRSSTDTQYF
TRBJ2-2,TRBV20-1,CSASRGGNTGELFF
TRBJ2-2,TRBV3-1,CASSQDEAGGPPTGELFF